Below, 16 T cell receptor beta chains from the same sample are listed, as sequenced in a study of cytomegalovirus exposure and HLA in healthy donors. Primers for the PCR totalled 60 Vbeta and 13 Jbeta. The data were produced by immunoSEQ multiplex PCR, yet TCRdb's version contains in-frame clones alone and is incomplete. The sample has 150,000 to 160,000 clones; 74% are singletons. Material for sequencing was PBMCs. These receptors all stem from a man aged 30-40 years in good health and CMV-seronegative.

The CDR3 loop reads CASSLLGQGNTGELFF. The DNA of the CDR3 is TGCGCCAGCAGCTTGCTGGGACAGGGGAACACCGGGGAGCTGTTTTTT. The rearrangement links TRBV5-1 to TRBJ2-2, with 9 bases matching TRBD1. V was pared by 1 base and J by 1 base, with 2 bases of the junction left unmatched. Germline-derived CDR1 and CDR2 are SGHRS and YFSETQ. The CDR3 length is 16 residues. The full variable domain, with the rest looked up from reference TRBV5-1 and TRBJ2-2, is KAGVTQTPRYLIKTRGQQVTLSCSPISGHRSVSWYQQTPGQGLQFLFEYFSETQRNKGNFPGRFSGRQFSNSRSEMNVSTLELGDSALYLCASSLLGQGNTGELFFGEGSRLTVL.

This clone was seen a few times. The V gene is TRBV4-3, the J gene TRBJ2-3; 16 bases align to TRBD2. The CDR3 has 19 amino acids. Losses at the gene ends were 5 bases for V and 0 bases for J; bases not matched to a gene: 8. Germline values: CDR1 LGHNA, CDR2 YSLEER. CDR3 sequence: CASSKGTSGGGSSTDTQYF. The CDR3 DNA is TGCGCCAGCAGCAAAGGGACTAGCGGGGGGGGGTCTAGCACAGATACGCAGTATTTT.

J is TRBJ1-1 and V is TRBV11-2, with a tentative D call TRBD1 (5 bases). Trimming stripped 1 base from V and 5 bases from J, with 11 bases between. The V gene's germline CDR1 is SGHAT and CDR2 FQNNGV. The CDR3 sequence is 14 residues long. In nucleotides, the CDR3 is TGTGCCAGCAGCTTAGCCTCGGGGGAAACTGAAGCTTTCTTT. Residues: CASSLASGETEAFF.

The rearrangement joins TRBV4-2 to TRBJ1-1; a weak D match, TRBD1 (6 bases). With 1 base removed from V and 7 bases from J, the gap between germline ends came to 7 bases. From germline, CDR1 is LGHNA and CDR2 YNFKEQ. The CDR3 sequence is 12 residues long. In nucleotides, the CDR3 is TGTGCCAGCAGCCAAGGGGACAATGAAGCTTTCTTT. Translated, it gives CASSQGDNEAFF.

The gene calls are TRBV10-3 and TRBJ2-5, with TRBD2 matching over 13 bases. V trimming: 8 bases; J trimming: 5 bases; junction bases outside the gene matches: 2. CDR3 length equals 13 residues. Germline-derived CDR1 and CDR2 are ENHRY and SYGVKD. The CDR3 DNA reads TGTGCCATCCGGACTAGCGGGGGTGAGACCCAGTACTTC. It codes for CAIRTSGGETQYF.

The CDR3 loop is CASSLTSGGADTQYF. DNA of the CDR3: TGTGCCAGCAGTCTGACTAGCGGGGGGGCAGATACGCAGTATTTT. The rearrangement joins TRBV6-1 to TRBJ2-3; 14 bases align to TRBD2. V gave up 5 bases and J gave up 4 bases; unmatched junction bases: 2. The germline V gene encodes CDR1 MNHNS and CDR2 SASEGT. The CDR3 length is 15 residues.

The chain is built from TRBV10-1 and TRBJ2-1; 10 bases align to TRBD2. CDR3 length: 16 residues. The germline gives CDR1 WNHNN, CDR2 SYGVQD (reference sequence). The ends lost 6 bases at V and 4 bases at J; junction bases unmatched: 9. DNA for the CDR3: TGCGCCAGCAGAACTCTAGCGGGGGCCCTATACAATGAGCAGTTCTTC. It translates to CASRTLAGALYNEQFF.

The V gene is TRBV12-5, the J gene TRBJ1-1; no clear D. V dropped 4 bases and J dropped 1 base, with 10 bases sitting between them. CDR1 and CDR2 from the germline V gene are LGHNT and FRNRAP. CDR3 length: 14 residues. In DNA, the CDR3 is TGTGCTAGTGGTTCCCGCGGGGAGAACACTGAAGCTTTCTTT. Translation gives CASGSRGENTEAFF.

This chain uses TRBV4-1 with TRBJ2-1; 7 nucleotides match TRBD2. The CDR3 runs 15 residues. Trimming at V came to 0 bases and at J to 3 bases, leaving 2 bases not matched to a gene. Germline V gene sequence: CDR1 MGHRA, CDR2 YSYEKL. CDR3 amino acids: CASSQEGLDYNEQFF. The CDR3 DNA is TGCGCCAGCAGCCAAGAAGGACTAGACTACAATGAGCAGTTCTTC.

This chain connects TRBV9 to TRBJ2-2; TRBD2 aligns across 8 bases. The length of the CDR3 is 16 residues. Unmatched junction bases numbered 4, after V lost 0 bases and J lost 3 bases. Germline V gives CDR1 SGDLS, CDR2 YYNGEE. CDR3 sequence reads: CASSVALAGYTGELFF. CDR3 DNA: TGTGCCAGCAGCGTAGCGTTAGCGGGGTACACCGGGGAGCTGTTTTTT.

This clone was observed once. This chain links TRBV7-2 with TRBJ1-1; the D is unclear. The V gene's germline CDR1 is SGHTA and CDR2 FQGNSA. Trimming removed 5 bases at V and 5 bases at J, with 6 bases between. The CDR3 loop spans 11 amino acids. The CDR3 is CASSPRTEAFF. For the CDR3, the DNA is TGTGCCAGCAGCCCGCGTACTGAAGCTTTCTTT.

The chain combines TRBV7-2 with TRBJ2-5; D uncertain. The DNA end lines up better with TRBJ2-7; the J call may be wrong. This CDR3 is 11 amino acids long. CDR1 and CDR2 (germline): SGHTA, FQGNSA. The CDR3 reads CASSSIYEQYF. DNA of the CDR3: TGTGCCAGCAGCTCCATCTACGAGCAGTACTTC.

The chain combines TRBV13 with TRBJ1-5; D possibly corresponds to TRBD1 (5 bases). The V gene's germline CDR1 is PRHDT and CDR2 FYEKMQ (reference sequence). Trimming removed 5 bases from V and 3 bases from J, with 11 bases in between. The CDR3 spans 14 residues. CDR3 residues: CASSVGQANQPQHF. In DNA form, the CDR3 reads TGTGCCAGCAGCGTCGGACAAGCCAATCAGCCCCAGCATTTT.

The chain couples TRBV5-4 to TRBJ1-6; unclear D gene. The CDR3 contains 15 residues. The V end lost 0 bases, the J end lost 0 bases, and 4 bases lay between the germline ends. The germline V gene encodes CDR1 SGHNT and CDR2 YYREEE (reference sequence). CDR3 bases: TGTGCCAGCAGCTTGGGTAGCTCCTATAATTCACCCCTCCACTTT. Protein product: CASSLGSSYNSPLHF. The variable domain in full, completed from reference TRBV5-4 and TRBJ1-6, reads ETGVTQSPTHLIKTRGQQVTLRCSSQSGHNTVSWYQQALGQGPQFIFQYYREEENGRGNFPPRFSGLQFPNYSSELNVNALELDDSALYLCASSLGSSYNSPLHFGNGTRLTVT.

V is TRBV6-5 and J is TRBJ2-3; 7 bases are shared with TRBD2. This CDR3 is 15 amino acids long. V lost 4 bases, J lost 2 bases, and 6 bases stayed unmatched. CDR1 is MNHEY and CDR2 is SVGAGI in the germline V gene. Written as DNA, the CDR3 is TGTGCCAGCAGTTCTGCGGGGGTAATCACAGATACGCAGTATTTT. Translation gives CASSSAGVITDTQYF.

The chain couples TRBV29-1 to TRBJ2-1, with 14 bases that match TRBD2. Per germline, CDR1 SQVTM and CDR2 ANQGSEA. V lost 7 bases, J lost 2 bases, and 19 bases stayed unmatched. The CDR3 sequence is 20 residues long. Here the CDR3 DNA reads TGCAGCGCCCTACGCAACCGAGGGACTAGCGGGAGAACGACCTACAATGAGCAGTTCTTC. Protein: CSALRNRGTSGRTTYNEQFF.